The 11 T cell receptor beta chains listed next were all sequenced from one sample in a study of blood T cell repertoires in COVID-19. The repertoire was sequenced with immunoSEQ multiplex PCR; TCRdb's copy has only in-frame clones and lacks some. The profile shows about 49,000 clones, 86% of them singletons. The specimen sequenced was peripheral blood. The source is a man aged 40-49 years with active COVID-19.

The V call is TRBV19, the J call TRBJ2-7, with a weak D call TRBD1 (5 bases). The length of the CDR3 is 14 residues. Trimming shortened V by 2 bases and J by 6 bases, and 14 bases separated the two germline ends. The germline CDR1 and CDR2 sequences are LNHDA and SQIVND (reference sequence). The CDR3 reads CASSISPDSPEQYF. DNA for the CDR3: TGTGCCAGTAGTATAAGCCCAGACAGTCCCGAGCAGTACTTC.

J is TRBJ1-6 and V is TRBV30; D is perhaps TRBD1 (6 bases). CDR3 length equals 15 residues. V was cut by 4 bases and J by 3 bases, with 13 bases left in between. Germline V lookup: CDR1 GTSNPN, CDR2 SVGIG (reference sequence). The CDR3: CAWTPDSLYNSPLHF. Written as DNA, the CDR3 is TGTGCCTGGACCCCGGACAGCCTCTATAATTCACCCCTCCACTTT. The full variable domain, its missing parts supplied by reference TRBV30 and TRBJ1-6, is SQTIHQWPATLVQPVGSPLSLECTVEGTSNPNLYWYRQAAGRGLQLLFYSVGIGQISSEVPQNLSASRPQDRQFILSSKKLLLSDSGFYLCAWTPDSLYNSPLHFGNGTRLTVT.

This clone was detected a few times. The chain uses TRBV5-6 and TRBJ2-5; TRBD1 might be the D (6 bases). V gave up 1 base and J gave up 7 bases, with 11 bases separating them. The CDR3 consists of 13 residues. Germline V lookup: CDR1 SGHDT, CDR2 YYEEEE. CDR3 region: CASSLTAQGTQYF. The DNA of the CDR3 is TGTGCCAGCAGCTTGACTGCACAGGGGACCCAGTACTTC.

The CDR3 spells CASSLDRAGLAEQETQYF. The CDR3 nucleotides are TGTGCCAGCAGTCTTGACAGGGCAGGACTAGCGGAACAAGAGACCCAGTACTTC. The V and J genes are TRBV3-1 (or the pseudogene TRBV3-2) and TRBJ2-5; TRBD2 matches at 10 bases. Germline trimming cut 6 bases from V and 2 bases from J; bases unmatched to any gene: 15. Germline V lookup: CDR1 LGHDT, CDR2 YNNKEL (reference sequence). This CDR3 contains 18 residues.

This clone appeared a single time. The rearrangement links TRBV2 to TRBJ2-3; TRBD2 aligns across 9 bases. The length of the CDR3 is 14 residues. J gave up 0 bases and V 6 bases, and 1 base lay outside the gene matches. In germline, CDR1 is SNHLY, CDR2 FYNNEI. The CDR3 DNA is TGTGCCAGCAGGCTAGCGGGGAGCACAGATACGCAGTATTTT. Protein sequence: CASRLAGSTDTQYF.

The rearrangement links TRBV11-2 to TRBJ1-5; 8 nucleotides agree with TRBD1. V was pared by 5 bases and J by 1 base, with 10 bases of the junction left unmatched. The CDR3 runs to 17 residues. The germline V gene has CDR1 SGHAT and CDR2 FQNNGV. The CDR3 coding sequence is TGTGCCAGCAGCAGGGGACCACAGGGGGGAAGCAATCAGCCCCAGCATTTT. The encoded protein is CASSRGPQGGSNQPQHF. Filled out from reference TRBV11-2 and TRBJ1-5, the complete variable domain reads EAGVAQSPRYKIIEKRQSVAFWCNPISGHATLYWYQQILGQGPKLLIQFQNNGVVDDSQLPKDRFSAERLKGVDSTLKIQPAKLEDSAVYLCASSRGPQGGSNQPQHFGDGTRLSIL.

The rearrangement links TRBV7-9 to TRBJ2-3, with 8 nucleotides matching TRBD1. Germline CDR1 SEHNR, CDR2 FQNEAQ (reference sequence). CDR3 length: 18 residues. J lost 2 bases, V lost 2 bases, and 12 bases had no gene match. CDR3 sequence reads: CASSLLESGGFNTDTQYF. CDR3 nucleotides: TGTGCCAGCAGCTTACTAGAGTCAGGGGGCTTTAACACAGATACGCAGTATTTT.

This clone showed up just a few times. This chain connects TRBV4-1 to TRBJ1-6; perhaps TRBD1 as D (5 bases). Trimming took off 1 base at V and 9 bases at J, with 13 bases between the two ends. The germline V gene has CDR1 MGHRA and CDR2 YSYEKL. The CDR3 runs 15 residues. The CDR3 here is CASSQGWGGSSPLHF. CDR3 DNA: TGCGCCAGCAGCCAAGGATGGGGGGGTAGTTCACCCCTCCACTTT.

CDR3 in amino acids: CASSSGVHEQYF. The DNA for the CDR3 is TGTGCCAGCAGTTCCGGAGTGCACGAGCAGTACTTC. This chain uses TRBV28 with TRBJ2-7; D gene unclear. The CDR3 totals 12 residues. The germline gives CDR1 MDHEN, CDR2 SYDVKM. The V end was cut by 4 bases, the J end by 5 bases, with 9 bases between.

This sequence joins TRBV11-2 and TRBJ1-6; TRBD1 is a possible D gene (6 bases). V gave up 0 bases and J gave up 9 bases, with 15 bases separating them. Germline assignment: CDR1 SGHAT and CDR2 FQNNGV. CDR3 size: 16 residues. CDR3 residues: CASSLDSGQFISPLHF. The CDR3 bases are TGTGCCAGCAGCTTAGATAGTGGACAGTTTATTTCACCCCTCCACTTT.

There are a few counts of this clone. J is TRBJ2-1 and V is TRBV7-2; D is possibly TRBD2 (5 bases). With 1 base removed from V and 6 bases from J, the gap between germline ends came to 7 bases. Germline assignment: CDR1 SGHTA and CDR2 FQGNSA. This CDR3 has 13 amino acids. This chain's CDR3 is CASSLGESNEQFF. In DNA, the CDR3 is TGTGCCAGCAGCTTAGGGGAGTCCAATGAGCAGTTCTTC. The whole variable domain, filled in from reference TRBV7-2 and TRBJ2-1, reads GAGVSQSPSNKVTEKGKDVELRCDPISGHTALYWYRQSLGQGLEFLIYFQGNSAPDKSGLPSDRFSAERTGGSVSTLTIQRTQQEDSAVYLCASSLGESNEQFFGPGTRLTVL.